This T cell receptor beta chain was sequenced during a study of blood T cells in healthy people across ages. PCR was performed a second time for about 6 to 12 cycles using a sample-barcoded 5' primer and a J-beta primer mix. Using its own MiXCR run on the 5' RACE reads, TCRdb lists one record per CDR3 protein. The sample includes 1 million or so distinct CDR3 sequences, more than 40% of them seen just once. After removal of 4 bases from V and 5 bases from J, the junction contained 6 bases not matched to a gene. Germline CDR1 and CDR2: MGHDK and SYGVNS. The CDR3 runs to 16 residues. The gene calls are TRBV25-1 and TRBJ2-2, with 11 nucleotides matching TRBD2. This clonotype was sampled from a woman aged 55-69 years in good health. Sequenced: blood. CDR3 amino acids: CASSVTSGRGTGELFF. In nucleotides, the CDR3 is TGTGCCAGCAGTGTCACTAGCGGGAGAGGTACCGGGGAGCTGTTTTTT.